The T cell receptor beta chain described here comes from a study of a mutant IDH1 vaccine in newly diagnosed glioma. Study at large: Patients' prior therapy spanned radiotherapy, temozolomide, or both; most underwent both. Visit V12 happened at week 35; visit V13 happened at week 47. Overall study results and limits: Pseudoprogression apparently tracked independently of changes in top peripheral T cell clonotypes.

Assay used: immunoSEQ multiplex PCR; TCRdb lists only in-frame clones, some missing. The sample contains some 48,000 clones, more than 65% of which appear only once. Time point indicated: week 35, safety follow-up. It was 300 ug of mutant IDH1 20-mer peptide that made up each vaccine dose, given with topical imiquimod. New astrocytomas of WHO grade 3 or 4 that were IDH1-mutant and ATRX-lost were found in the donors. The CDR3 runs 15 residues. In germline, CDR1 is SGHRS, CDR2 YFSETQ. Between the trimmed V and J ends, which lost 0 bases and 3 bases, there was a span of 10 bases. In regard to this clone: Antigen: not known.

This TCR was sampled from a man aged 35 to 55 with glioma. The sample was PBMCs, taken from a glioma patient whose treatment included an IDH1 peptide vaccine. This chain connects TRBV5-1 to TRBJ1-3; D is unclear. CDR3 residues: CASSLATGIGNTIYF. The CDR3 DNA follows: TGCGCCAGCAGCTTGGCCACGGGAATTGGAAACACCATATATTTT.